Sequencing of this T cell receptor (beta chain) was carried out in a study of blood T cell repertoires in COVID-19. Turning to the study itself: From the United States, Italy and Spain came samples of acute and convalescent COVID-19.

The V gene lost 0 bases and the J gene lost 4 bases, with 10 bases spanning the gap. The CDR3 has 14 amino acids. Per the germline V gene, CDR1 is GTSNPN and CDR2 is SVGIG (reference sequence). Per the authors' pipeline: Estimation of nucleated cell counts was performed using reference gene primer amplification. Assay used: immunoSEQ multiplex PCR; TCRdb lists only in-frame clones, some missing. V and J calls and clone size are as listed in that table; D and trimming were resolved from the DNA. The profile covers 12,000 to 15,000 clones, with around 74% appearing a single time and approximately 14% taken by the ten largest.

Sequencing used peripheral blood. The V gene is TRBV30, the J gene TRBJ1-5; D possibly corresponds to TRBD1 (5 bases). This receptor was obtained from a man aged 55 to 70 with acute or convalescent COVID-19. CDR3 nucleotides: TGTGCCTGGAGTGTTCTGACAGAAAATCAGCCCCAGCATTTT. Amino acids: CAWSVLTENQPQHF. Variable domain in full (rest from reference TRBV30 and TRBJ1-5): SQTIHQWPATLVQPVGSPLSLECTVEGTSNPNLYWYRQAAGRGLQLLFYSVGIGQISSEVPQNLSASRPQDRQFILSSKKLLLSDSGFYLCAWSVLTENQPQHFGDGTRLSIL.